A selection of T cell receptor beta chains follows, all from one sample in a study of a mutant IDH1 vaccine in newly diagnosed glioma. Clones were read by immunoSEQ multiplex PCR, and TCRdb kept only the in-frame ones, dropping some. The sample carries approximately 60,000 clones, about 81% recorded once. Their cognate antigens are unknown. Sequenced material: PBMCs, taken from a glioma patient whose treatment included an IDH1 peptide vaccine. These receptors all stem from a woman in her 40s with glioma. Some clones in this sample may be carry-over from other donors' samples. CDR3s include the opening cysteine and the closing phenylalanine or tryptophan. Fields, in order: V gene, CDR3 length, J gene, D gene, clone size, CDR3 DNA, CDR3 protein. A D gene is named only where the DNA matches it firmly. Clone size is shown for a subset of rows, as once, few, many or a class of expanded clone.

TRBV2,12,TRBJ2-7,.,.,TGTGCCAGCACGGCACCTACCTACGAGCAGTACTTC,CASTAPTYEQYF
TRBV25-1,17,TRBJ1-5,TRBD1,.,TGTGCCAGCAGCGGAGGACAGGGGGCAAGGGGTAATCAGCCCCAGCATTTT,CASSGGQGARGNQPQHF
TRBV7-3,13,TRBJ1-5,.,.,TGTGCCAGCAGCTTAGGGGGAGATCAGCCCCAGCATTTT,CASSLGGDQPQHF
TRBV7-9,13,TRBJ1-2,.,.,TGTGCCAGCAGCTGGACACCTAACTATGGCTACACCTTC,CASSWTPNYGYTF
TRBV12-5,17,TRBJ1-4,.,few,TGTGCTAGTGGTTTGGTCTCCAGTCTTGGGCGAGGTGAAAAACTGTTTTTT,CASGLVSSLGRGEKLFF
TRBV6-7,15,TRBJ1-5,.,.,TGTGCCAGCAGTCCAGGGAGGAGGGGCAATCAGCCCCAGCATTTT,CASSPGRRGNQPQHF
TRBV4-1,13,TRBJ2-1,.,.,TGCGCCAGCAGCCTGGGGGGGCCGGATGAGCAGTTCTTC,CASSLGGPDEQFF
TRBV30,12,TRBJ2-5,TRBD2,.,TGTGCCTGGACAGCGGGGCTGGAGACCCAGTACTTC,CAWTAGLETQYF
TRBV28,15,TRBJ1-1,.,.,TGTGCCAGCAGTTTAGTGGGGGGCATGAACACTGAAGCTTTCTTT,CASSLVGGMNTEAFF
TRBV10-3,15,TRBJ2-7,TRBD2,few,TGTGCCATCAGTGGGCTAGCGGCGACAACCTACGAGCAGTACTTC,CAISGLAATTYEQYF
TRBV6-5,15,TRBJ1-3,TRBD1,.,TGTGCCAGCAGCCGTACAGGGGACTCTGGAAACACCATATATTTT,CASSRTGDSGNTIYF
TRBV27,14,TRBJ1-5,.,.,TGTGCCAGCAGTTCGCGGTCGGGGAATCAGCCCCAGCATTTT,CASSSRSGNQPQHF
TRBV2,15,TRBJ2-1,.,.,TGTGCCAGCAGTGAGTGGGGGCCCTCCTACAATGAGCAGTTCTTC,CASSEWGPSYNEQFF
TRBV13,16,TRBJ2-3,.,once,TGTGCCAGCAGCTCAGGCCGTCGGGGGCCGACAGATACGCAGTATTTT,CASSSGRRGPTDTQYF
TRBV11-3,15,TRBJ1-3,TRBD1,once,TGTGCCAGCAGCCCGGGACAGGGCCCTGGAAACACCATATATTTT,CASSPGQGPGNTIYF
TRBV6-1,12,TRBJ2-2,.,.,TGTGCCAGCGTACAGAACACCGGGGAGCTGTTTTTT,CASVQNTGELFF
TRBV9,15,TRBJ1-1,TRBD1,once,TGTGCCAGCAGCGTAGGGGCAGGGGGGAACACTGAAGCTTTCTTT,CASSVGAGGNTEAFF
TRBV13,18,TRBJ2-4,TRBD2,.,TGTGCCAGCAGGGGGACTAGCGGGGGGGCCGGAGCCAAAAACATTCAGTACTTC,CASRGTSGGAGAKNIQYF
TRBV7-9,15,TRBJ1-5,TRBD1,.,TGTGCCAGCAGCCAAGCGACAGGGGCTTATCAGCCCCAGCATTTT,CASSQATGAYQPQHF
TRBV5-1,15,TRBJ1-6,.,few,TGCGCCAGCAGCCCCCGGGACGGGTATAATTCACCCCTCCACTTT,CASSPRDGYNSPLHF
TRBV5-6,16,TRBJ2-7,TRBD1,.,TGTGCCAGCAGCTTGATCGGGGACAGGAAGTCTTACGAGCAGTACTTC,CASSLIGDRKSYEQYF
TRBV6-6,15,TRBJ1-1,.,.,TGTGCCAGCAGTTACATCGGGACCCGGGAGACTGAAGCTTTCTTT,CASSYIGTRETEAFF
TRBV5-4,14,TRBJ1-1,.,.,TGTGCCAGCAGCTTGGTAGCGGGAGAGACTGAAGCTTTCTTT,CASSLVAGETEAFF
TRBV7-8,12,TRBJ1-2,.,.,TGTGCCAGCAGCTTGCAGAACTATGGCTACACCTTC,CASSLQNYGYTF
TRBV2,14,TRBJ1-1,TRBD1,few,TGTGCCAGCAGTGCACGGACAGGGAACGGGGAAGCTTTCTTT,CASSARTGNGEAFF
TRBV18,15,TRBJ2-2,.,.,TGTGCCAGCTCACCATTCCCAGGGTCGGCCGGGGAGCTGTTTTTT,CASSPFPGSAGELFF
TRBV5-4,15,TRBJ1-6,.,.,TGTGCCAGCAGCCAACGGGGCGTCGGAAATTCACCCCTCCACTTT,CASSQRGVGNSPLHF
TRBV6-5,13,TRBJ2-7,.,few,TGTGCCAGCAGCCACGGGAGCTCCTACGAGCAGTACTTC,CASSHGSSYEQYF
TRBV29-1,13,TRBJ2-5,TRBD2,.,TGCAGCGTAGTAGCGGGACTCAGGGAGACCCAGTACTTC,CSVVAGLRETQYF
TRBV6-1,16,TRBJ2-6,TRBD1,.,TGTGCCAGCAGTGGGACAGGGGGCTCTGGGGCCAACGTCCTGACTTTC,CASSGTGGSGANVLTF
TRBV5-1,17,TRBJ2-1,.,.,TGCGCCAGCAGCTTCCAGCAGGTCGGAACCTACGGGGATGAGCAGTTCTTC,CASSFQQVGTYGDEQFF
TRBV29-1,13,TRBJ1-2,.,few,TGCAGCGTGGCCGACGGGACCGTTAAAGGCTACACCTTC,CSVADGTVKGYTF
TRBV5-8,13,TRBJ1-1,.,.,TGTGCCAGCAGCGTAGACTTGAACACTGAAGCTTTCTTT,CASSVDLNTEAFF
TRBV6-5,13,TRBJ2-1,.,.,TGTGCCAGCAGTACTGGACTGGGCAATGAGCAGTTCTTC,CASSTGLGNEQFF
TRBV5-5,16,TRBJ1-2,TRBD1,.,TGTGCCAGCAGCCTTACAGGGGGCTATACTAACTATGGCTACACCTTC,CASSLTGGYTNYGYTF
TRBV4-1,17,TRBJ1-2,TRBD1,.,TGCGCCAGCAGCCAAGTACAGGGGATAGCGGATCATCATGGCTACACCTTC,CASSQVQGIADHHGYTF
TRBV9,12,TRBJ2-6,.,.,TGTGCCAGCAGCTTCCGGGCCAACGTCCTGACTTTC,CASSFRANVLTF
TRBV1,13,TRBJ1-2,.,.,TGCACCAGCAGCCTCGGCCGACAGGGTGGCTACACCTTC,CTSSLGRQGGYTF
TRBV27,15,TRBJ1-2,TRBD1,.,TGTGCCAGCAGTTCCCCTCGGACAGGGAGCTATGGCTACACCTTC,CASSSPRTGSYGYTF
TRBV13,15,TRBJ2-2,TRBD2,.,TGTGCCAGCAGTTCGGGACTAGGCCATGGCGGGGAGCTGTTTTTT,CASSSGLGHGGELFF
TRBV7-9,13,TRBJ2-7,.,.,TGTGCCAGCAGCTTCGACGGGACGGGGGAGCAGTACTTC,CASSFDGTGEQYF
TRBV4-1,15,TRBJ1-3,.,.,TGCGCCAGCAGCCAAGTCGGATATACTGGAAACACCATATATTTT,CASSQVGYTGNTIYF
TRBV7-9,13,TRBJ2-7,.,.,TGTGCCAGCAGCTTACAGGGAGCCTACGAGCAGTACTTC,CASSLQGAYEQYF
TRBV19,14,TRBJ2-7,TRBD1,.,TGTGCCAGTAGTAACCCGGGACAGCCTGTAAAGCAGTACTTC,CASSNPGQPVKQYF
TRBV5-4,16,TRBJ2-3,TRBD2,.,TGTGCCAGCAGCTTCTCCCCCGGGGGGAGGCGTGATACGCAGTATTTT,CASSFSPGGRRDTQYF
TRBV5-5,14,TRBJ1-5,.,.,TGTGCCAGCAGCTTGGAACTCCTGGGGCAGCCCCAGCATTTT,CASSLELLGQPQHF
TRBV2,16,TRBJ2-3,.,once,TGTGCCAGCAGTAGCAGCAAGGGGGGCCGCACAGATACGCAGTATTTT,CASSSSKGGRTDTQYF
TRBV18,17,TRBJ1-1,.,.,TGTGCCAGCTCACGCAGTTCAGGGGTGCCCATGAACACTGAAGCTTTCTTT,CASSRSSGVPMNTEAFF
TRBV2,15,TRBJ1-3,.,.,TGTGCCAGCAGTGAGGGACCCGGGCCTGGAAACACCATATATTTT,CASSEGPGPGNTIYF
TRBV6-1,14,TRBJ1-1,.,medium-sized,TGTGCCAGCAGTGAATATCAGGGAAACACTGAAGCTTTCTTT,CASSEYQGNTEAFF
TRBV4-3,15,TRBJ1-3,.,.,TGCGCCAGCAGCCAAGATACAGGGTCAGGAAACACCATATATTTT,CASSQDTGSGNTIYF
TRBV5-1,17,TRBJ2-7,.,.,TGCGCCAGCAGCTTAGCCTTACAGGGATCAAGCTCCTACGAGCAGTACTTC,CASSLALQGSSSYEQYF
TRBV2,12,TRBJ1-2,.,few,TGTGCCAGCAGTCTTCGCGGGAACGGCTACACCTTC,CASSLRGNGYTF
TRBV12-5,16,TRBJ1-2,.,.,TGTGCTAGTGGTCTCCATCAGTCCCAGACAGGTAGAGGCTACACCTTC,CASGLHQSQTGRGYTF
TRBV7-9,11,TRBJ1-1,.,.,TGTGCCAGCAGCTTATTCGGTGAAGCTTTCTTT,CASSLFGEAFF